Reported below is one TCR beta chain. The antigen is unknown. CDR1 is LNHNV, CDR2 YYDKDF, per germline (reference sequence). The CDR3 runs 14 residues. V lost 3 bases and J lost 4; bases outside the gene matches: 3. CDR3 and TCR beta VDJ profiling relied on a genomic DNA template. TCRdb recomputed calls from the reads with MiXCR, one row per CDR3 protein. This sample has under 200,000 distinct CDR3 sequences, with 50% to 75% found just once. These data originate in a study of CD8+CD57+ T cells in acquired aplastic anemia. Findings and limits, study-wide: The number of CD8+ CDR3 sequences shared by patients and controls was under 35.

The sequence came from a human donor in good health. The rearrangement uses TRBV15 and TRBJ2-3; 8 bases match TRBD1. The sample taken for sequencing was sorted CD4+, CD8+, or CD8+CD57+ T cells (not recorded which) from PBMCs. The CDR3 loop reads CATSSTGGSDTQYF. CDR3 DNA sequence: TGTGCCACCAGCAGTACAGGGGGTTCAGATACGCAGTATTTT.